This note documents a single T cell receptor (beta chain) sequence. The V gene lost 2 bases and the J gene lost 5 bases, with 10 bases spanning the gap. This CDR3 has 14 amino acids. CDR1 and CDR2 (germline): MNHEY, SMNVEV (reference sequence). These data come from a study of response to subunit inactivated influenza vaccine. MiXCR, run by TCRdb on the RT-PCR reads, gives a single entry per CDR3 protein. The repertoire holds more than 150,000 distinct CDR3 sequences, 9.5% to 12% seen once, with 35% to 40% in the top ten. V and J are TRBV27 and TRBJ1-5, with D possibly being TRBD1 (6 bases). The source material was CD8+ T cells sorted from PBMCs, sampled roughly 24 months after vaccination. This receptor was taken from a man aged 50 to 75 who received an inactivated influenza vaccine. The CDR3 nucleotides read TGTGCCAGCAGTTTAGTGGGGGCGTATCAGCCCCAGCATTTT. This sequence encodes CASSLVGAYQPQHF.